This TCR beta chain came from a study of shared clonotypes between healthy human individuals. A remark on this clone: Its specificity is not known.

Study conclusions and caveats: A small donor pool kept down the genetic and exposure-history diversity that was represented. Large depth notwithstanding, sorted-subset sequencing proved incomplete by rarefaction.

CD45RA-negative memory and CD45RA+ naive subsets were split from the CD4+ cells. Sequencing used immunoSEQ multiplex PCR; TCRdb keeps in-frame clones, though not all of them. This table holds over 2 million clones, just under 95% found once. Germline lookup yields CDR1 SGHTA and CDR2 FQGNSA. The junction had 1 base not matched to a gene; V was cut back by 3 bases and J by 1 base. The CDR3 loop spans 15 amino acids. The V and J genes are TRBV7-2 and TRBJ2-3; 10 bases map to TRBD2. Sequenced: naive CD4+ T cells from PBMCs. Subset defined: CD45RA+ positively selected. The sequence was collected from a young man in good health. Some clones in this sample may be carry-over from other donors' samples. DNA for the CDR3: TGTGCCAGCAGCTTTGGGACTAGCGGCACAGATACGCAGTATTTT. It is translated as CASSFGTSGTDTQYF.